The 4 T cell receptor beta chains given below trace back to one sample, sequenced in a study of tumor-infiltrating lymphocytes in primary liver carcinoma. A constant-region primer served to make TCR beta cDNA from roughly 500 ng total RNA. Three rounds of nested multiplex PCR with slightly modified ARM-PCR produced TCR beta libraries. Each of the first two PCR rounds ran approximately 9 cycles with TRBV1-TRBV30 forward and C-beta reverse primers. From the multiplex PCR reads, TCRdb called clonotypes with MiXCR, one entry per CDR3 protein. The data show 300,000 to 400,000 distinct CDR3 sequences, with about two thirds seen just once and 5.5% to 7% held by the top ten. Blood RNA originated from unsorted whole blood, with germline DNA additionally extracted. Sequencing was done on a sample of peripheral blood. All receptors derive from a man aged 40-50 years with primary liver carcinoma and hepatitis B virus infection.

This clonotype was detected ten times or more. The V and J genes are TRBV4-1 and TRBJ2-2, with D perhaps being TRBD1 or TRBD2 (5 bases each). V lost 3 bases and J lost 13, with 21 bases in between. The CDR3 spans 15 residues. Germline CDR1 and CDR2: MGHRA and YSYEKL. This CDR3 is CASSQPSGPYSGLFF. The DNA of the CDR3 is TGCGCCAGCAGCCAGCCGTCGGGGCCATACTCCGGGCTGTTTTTT.

This clonotype was recorded a few times. J is TRBJ2-7 and V is TRBV13, with TRBD2 matching over 7 bases. Germline V lookup: CDR1 PRHDT, CDR2 FYEKMQ (reference sequence). Germline trimming cut 1 base from V and 4 bases from J; bases unmatched to any gene: 7. The CDR3 extends over 15 amino acids. As DNA, the CDR3 is TGTGCCAGCAGCTTAGTCGGGGGAGGGCCATACGAGCAGTACTTC. The encoded protein is CASSLVGGGPYEQYF.

Comments on this clonotype: It may be a read error: a sequence one base away is much more abundant. The chain recombines TRBV6-1 with TRBJ2-4; 7 nucleotides agree with TRBD1. The CDR3 runs to 16 residues. Germline lookup yields CDR1 MNHNS and CDR2 SASEGT. DNA of the CDR3: TGTGCCGGCAGTGAAGCGTCACAGGGGAGTGGAAACATTCAGTACTTC. Protein sequence: CAGSEASQGSGNIQYF.

Only one count was recorded for this clonotype. This sequence may be a read error, since a much larger clone differs from it by one base. The rearrangement uses TRBV12-3 or TRBV12-4 and TRBJ1-2; TRBD1 is a possible D gene (5 bases). This CDR3 has 12 amino acids. V lost 6 bases to trimming and J lost 4 bases, with 9 bases between them. CDR3 DNA sequence: TGTGCCAGCAGCGGACAAGCCTATGGCTACACCTTC. As protein: CASSGQAYGYTF.